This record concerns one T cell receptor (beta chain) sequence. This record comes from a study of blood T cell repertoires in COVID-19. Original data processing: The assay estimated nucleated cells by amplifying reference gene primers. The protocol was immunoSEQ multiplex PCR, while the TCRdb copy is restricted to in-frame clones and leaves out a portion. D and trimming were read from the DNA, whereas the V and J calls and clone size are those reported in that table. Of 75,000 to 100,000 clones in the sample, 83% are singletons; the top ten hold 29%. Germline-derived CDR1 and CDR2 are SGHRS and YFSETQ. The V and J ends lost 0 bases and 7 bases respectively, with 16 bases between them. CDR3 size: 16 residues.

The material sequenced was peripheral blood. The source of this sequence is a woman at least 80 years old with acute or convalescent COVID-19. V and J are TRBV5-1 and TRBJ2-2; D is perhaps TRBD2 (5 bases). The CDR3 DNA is TGCGCCAGCAGCTTGGGTGGAAGCGCGGGCTACGGGGAGCTGTTTTTT. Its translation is CASSLGGSAGYGELFF.